These 8 T cell receptor beta chains were all obtained from the same sample, sequenced in a study of cytomegalovirus exposure and HLA in healthy donors. Some clones are missing from TCRdb's copy, which holds only in-frame ones; the method was immunoSEQ multiplex PCR. In the table there are 80,000 to 100,000 clones, roughly 90% of which are singletons. The sequenced material came from PBMCs. These receptor sequences come from a man aged 18 to 29 in good health and CMV-seropositive.

J is TRBJ2-7 and V is TRBV28; D remains ambiguous. Looked up from germline, CDR1 is MDHEN and CDR2 is SYDVKM. The CDR3 spans 13 residues. Deletions cut 5 bases from V and 3 bases from J, with 11 bases between. CDR3 sequence (DNA): TGTGCCAGCAGTCGAACCCCGGTCTACGAGCAGTACTTC. The encoded protein is CASSRTPVYEQYF. The complete variable domain, with remaining parts taken from reference TRBV28 and TRBJ2-7, reads DVKVTQSSRYLVKRTGEKVFLECVQDMDHENMFWYRQDPGLGLRLIYFSYDVKMKEKGDIPEGYSVSREKKERFSLILESASTNQTSMYLCASSRTPVYEQYFGPGTRLTVT.

This chain links TRBV5-1 with TRBJ2-5; 10 bases map to TRBD2. CDR1 is SGHRS and CDR2 is YFSETQ in the germline V gene. This CDR3 is built from 16 residues. After removal of 0 bases from V and 7 bases from J, the junction contained 9 bases not matched to a gene. The chain's CDR3 is CASSLDSSGGRGTQYF. The DNA of the CDR3 is TGCGCCAGCAGCTTGGACTCTAGCGGGGGCCGGGGGACCCAGTACTTC.

V usage is TRBV6-5 and J usage is TRBJ2-3, with TRBD2 identical over 8 bases. Germline V gene sequence: CDR1 MNHEY, CDR2 SVGAGI. The J segment lost 4 bases and the V segment lost 7 bases, leaving 10 bases of the junction unmatched. The CDR3 has 15 amino acids. The CDR3 region has the DNA TGTGCCAGCATCAGCACCGGGGGGGCCGCAGATACGCAGTATTTT. The encoded protein is CASISTGGAADTQYF.

This clone was detected a few times. V is TRBV27 and J is TRBJ1-2; a possible D gene is TRBD1 (6 bases). Trimming cost V 8 bases and J 1 base, with 14 bases left between them. This CDR3 comprises 14 residues. Germline V CDR1 and CDR2: MNHEY, SMNVEV (reference sequence). The CDR3 sequence is CASATGWDNYGYTF. CDR3 DNA sequence: TGTGCCAGCGCAACAGGGTGGGATAACTATGGCTACACCTTC.

The gene calls are TRBV27 and TRBJ2-7; 11 nucleotides agree with TRBD2. J was trimmed by 6 bases and V by 5 bases; bases with no gene match: 9. Germline V lookup: CDR1 MNHEY, CDR2 SMNVEV (reference sequence). This CDR3 has 15 amino acids. The CDR3 DNA sequence: TGTGCCAGCAGTACCATAGCGGGAGGGGTAGGCGAGCAGTACTTC. It yields the protein CASSTIAGGVGEQYF.

This chain joins TRBV27 and TRBJ2-7; 11 nucleotides align to TRBD2. V gave up 6 bases and J gave up 4 bases; unmatched junction bases: 8. This CDR3 comprises 15 residues. Germline V lookup: CDR1 MNHEY, CDR2 SMNVEV (reference sequence). The CDR3 DNA follows: TGTGCCAGCAGGACAACTAGCGGGAGATCGTACGAGCAGTACTTC. Its protein product is CASRTTSGRSYEQYF.

The chain employs TRBV6-1 and TRBJ2-1; 9 positions agree with TRBD2. Trimming at V came to 2 bases and at J to 10 bases, leaving 6 bases not matched to a gene. Per germline, CDR1 MNHNS and CDR2 SASEGT. The CDR3 length is 14 residues. CDR3: CASSETSGGREQFF. The CDR3 DNA reads as TGTGCCAGCAGTGAAACGAGCGGGGGGAGAGAGCAGTTCTTC.

The chain combines TRBV27 with TRBJ2-1; 11 bases are a match to TRBD2. The V and J ends lost 6 bases and 5 bases, in that order; junction bases with no gene match: 3. The CDR3 covers 14 residues. Germline CDR1 and CDR2: MNHEY and SMNVEV (reference sequence). The CDR3 reads CASRGLAENNEQFF. CDR3 nucleotides: TGTGCCAGCAGGGGACTAGCGGAAAACAATGAGCAGTTCTTC.